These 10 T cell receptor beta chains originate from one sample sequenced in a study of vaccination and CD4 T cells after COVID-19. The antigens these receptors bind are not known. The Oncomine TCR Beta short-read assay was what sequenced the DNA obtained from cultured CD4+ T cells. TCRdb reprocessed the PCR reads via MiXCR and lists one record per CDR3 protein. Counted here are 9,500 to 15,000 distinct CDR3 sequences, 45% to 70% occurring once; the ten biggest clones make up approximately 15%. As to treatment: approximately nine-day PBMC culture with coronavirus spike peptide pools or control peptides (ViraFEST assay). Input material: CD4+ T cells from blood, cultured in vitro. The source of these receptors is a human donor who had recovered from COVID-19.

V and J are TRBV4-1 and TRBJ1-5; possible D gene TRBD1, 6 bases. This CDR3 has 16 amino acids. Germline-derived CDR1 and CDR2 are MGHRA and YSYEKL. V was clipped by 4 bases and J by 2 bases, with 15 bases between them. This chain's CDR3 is CASSPGTPLGNQPQHF. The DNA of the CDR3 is TGCGCCAGCAGCCCCGGGACACCTCTGGGCAATCAGCCCCAGCATTTT.

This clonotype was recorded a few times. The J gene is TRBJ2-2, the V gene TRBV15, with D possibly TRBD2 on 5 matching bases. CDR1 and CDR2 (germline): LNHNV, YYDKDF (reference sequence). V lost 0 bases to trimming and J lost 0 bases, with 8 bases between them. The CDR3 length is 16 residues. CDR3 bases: TGTGCCACCAGCAGAGAGGTAGCGTCGAACACCGGGGAGCTGTTTTTT. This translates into CATSREVASNTGELFF.

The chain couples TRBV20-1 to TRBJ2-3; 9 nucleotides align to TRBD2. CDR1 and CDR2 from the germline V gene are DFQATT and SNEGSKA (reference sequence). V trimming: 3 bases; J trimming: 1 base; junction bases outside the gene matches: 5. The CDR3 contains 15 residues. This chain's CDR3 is CSASLREGGTDTQYF. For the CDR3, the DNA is TGCAGTGCTAGTTTGCGGGAGGGCGGCACAGATACGCAGTATTTT.

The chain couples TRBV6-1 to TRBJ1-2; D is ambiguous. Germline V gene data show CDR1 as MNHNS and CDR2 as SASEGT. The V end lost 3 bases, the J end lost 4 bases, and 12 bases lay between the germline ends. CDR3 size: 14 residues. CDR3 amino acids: CASSDPWAIYGYTF. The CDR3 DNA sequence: TGTGCCAGCAGTGACCCCTGGGCCATCTATGGCTACACCTTC.

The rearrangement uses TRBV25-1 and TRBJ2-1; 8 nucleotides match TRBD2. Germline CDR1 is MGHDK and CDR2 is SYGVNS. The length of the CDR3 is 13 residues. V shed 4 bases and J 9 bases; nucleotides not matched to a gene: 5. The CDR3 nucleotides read TGTGCCAGCAGTGGGGGGACTAGTCTTGAGCAGTTCTTC. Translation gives CASSGGTSLEQFF.

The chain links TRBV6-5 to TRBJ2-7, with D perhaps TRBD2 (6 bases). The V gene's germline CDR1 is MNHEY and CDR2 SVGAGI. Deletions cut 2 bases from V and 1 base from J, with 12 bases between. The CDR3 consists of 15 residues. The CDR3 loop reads CASSYPPRESYEQYF. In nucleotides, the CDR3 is TGTGCCAGCAGTTACCCCCCCCGGGAGTCCTACGAGCAGTACTTC.

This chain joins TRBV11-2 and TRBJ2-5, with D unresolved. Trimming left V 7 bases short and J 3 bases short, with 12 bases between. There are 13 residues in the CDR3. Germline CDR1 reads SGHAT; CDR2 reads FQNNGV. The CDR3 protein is CASTHWGKETQYF. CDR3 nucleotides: TGTGCCAGCACTCATTGGGGAAAAGAGACCCAGTACTTC.

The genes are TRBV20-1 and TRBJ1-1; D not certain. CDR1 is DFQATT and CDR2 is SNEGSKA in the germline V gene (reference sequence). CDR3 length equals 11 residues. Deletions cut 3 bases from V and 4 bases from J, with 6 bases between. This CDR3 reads CSASRATEAFF. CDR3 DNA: TGCAGTGCTAGCCGGGCCACTGAAGCTTTCTTT.

CDR3 residues: CASSRQSGLGETQYF. CDR3 bases: TGTGCCAGCAGCCGTCAAAGCGGGTTAGGAGAGACCCAGTACTTC. The chain uses TRBV7-3 and TRBJ2-5; weak D call: TRBD2 (6 bases). The V end was cut by 5 bases, the J end by 4 bases, with 17 bases between. Germline V CDR1 and CDR2: SGHTA, FQGTGA. CDR3 length equals 15 residues. Supplemented by reference TRBV7-3 and TRBJ2-5, the full variable domain reads GAGVSQTPSNKVTEKGKYVELRCDPISGHTALYWYRQSLGQGPEFLIYFQGTGAADDSGLPNDRFFAVRPEGSVSTLKIQRTERGDSAVYLCASSRQSGLGETQYFGPGTRLLVL.

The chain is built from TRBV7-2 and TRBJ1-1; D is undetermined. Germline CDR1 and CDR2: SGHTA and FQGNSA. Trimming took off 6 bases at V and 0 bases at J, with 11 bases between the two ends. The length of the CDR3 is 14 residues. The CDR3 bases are TGTGCCAGCAGTTCCGGGCCAATGAACACTGAAGCTTTCTTT. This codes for CASSSGPMNTEAFF.